The clone carrying this T cell receptor beta chain was seen only a few times. The target antigen is unknown. This sample stems from a study of T cell repertoires in cytomegalovirus infection. On the study more broadly: The public TCR beta signatures pointed to both CMV infection and matching HLA type.

Each CDR3 protein is one row after TCRdb ran MiXCR on the reads. Found here are roughly 120,000 distinct CDR3 sequences, roughly a tenth of them singletons; the top ten hold 31%. Study-level findings and limits: Carriage of CMV together with the relevant HLA was identifiable through cumulative public TCR beta family frequency. The ex vivo response was dominated by HLA-C-restricted CMV-specific TCR beta clonotypes.

V was shortened by 5 bases and J by 3 bases, with 23 bases between the two germline ends. The CDR3 has 18 amino acids. Sequencing input: PBMCs, sequenced either directly or after in vitro stimulation (not recorded which). This receptor was identified in a human donor in good health (CMV status not recorded). Some clones in this sample may be carry-over from other donors' samples. The chain links TRBV12-3 or TRBV12-4 to TRBJ2-1, with a weak D call TRBD2 (6 bases). CDR3: CASSDLRDLSRIYNEQFF. CDR3 sequence (DNA): TGTGCCAGCAGTGACCTGAGGGACTTGAGTAGAATCTACAATGAGCAGTTCTTC.